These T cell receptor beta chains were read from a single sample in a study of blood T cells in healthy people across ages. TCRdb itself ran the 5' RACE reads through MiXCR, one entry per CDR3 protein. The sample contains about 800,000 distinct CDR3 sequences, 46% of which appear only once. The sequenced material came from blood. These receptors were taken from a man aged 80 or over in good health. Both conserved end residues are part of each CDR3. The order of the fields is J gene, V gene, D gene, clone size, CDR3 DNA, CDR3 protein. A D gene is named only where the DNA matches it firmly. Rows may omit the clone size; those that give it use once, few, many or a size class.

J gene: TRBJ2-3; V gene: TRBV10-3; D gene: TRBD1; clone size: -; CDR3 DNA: TGTGCCATCAGCCGAGGACAGGGGACCTCTAGCTGGGGTACCGATACGCAGTATTTT; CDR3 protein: CAISRGQGTSSWGTDTQYF
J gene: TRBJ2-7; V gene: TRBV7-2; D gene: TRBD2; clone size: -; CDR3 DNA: TGTGCCAGCGGGATAACTAGCGGGAGGGGGGACGAGCAGTACTTC; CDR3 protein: CASGITSGRGDEQYF
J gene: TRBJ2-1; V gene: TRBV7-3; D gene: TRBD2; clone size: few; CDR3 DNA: TGTGCCAGCAGCCAAAGCGGGAGGAATTACAATGAGCAGTTCTTC; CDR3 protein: CASSQSGRNYNEQFF
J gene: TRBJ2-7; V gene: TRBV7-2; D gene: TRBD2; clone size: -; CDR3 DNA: TGTGCCGGCAGCTTAAAAGCGGGAGAAAGCGAGCAGTACTTC; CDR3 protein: CAGSLKAGESEQYF
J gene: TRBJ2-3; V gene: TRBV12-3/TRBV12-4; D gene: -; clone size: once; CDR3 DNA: TGTGCCAGCACCTTGGGTCACAACGCTAGCACAGATACGCAGTATTTT; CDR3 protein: CASTLGHNASTDTQYF
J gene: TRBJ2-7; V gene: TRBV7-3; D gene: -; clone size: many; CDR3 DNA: TGTGCCAGCAGCTCGGACATTTCCTACGAGCAGTACTTC; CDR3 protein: CASSSDISYEQYF
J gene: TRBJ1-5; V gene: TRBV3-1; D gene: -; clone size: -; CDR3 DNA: TGTGCCAGCAGCCAAGTCGGTGGCAATCAGCCCCAGCATTTT; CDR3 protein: CASSQVGGNQPQHF
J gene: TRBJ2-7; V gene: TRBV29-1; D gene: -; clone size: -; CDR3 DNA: TGCAGCACACCAAAGATAGGGGACTACGAGCAGTACTTC; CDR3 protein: CSTPKIGDYEQYF
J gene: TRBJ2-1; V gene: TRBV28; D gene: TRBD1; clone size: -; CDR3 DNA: TGTGCCAGCAGTTTTATAAGGGGACAGGGCTCCTACAATGAGCAGTTCTTC; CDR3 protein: CASSFIRGQGSYNEQFF
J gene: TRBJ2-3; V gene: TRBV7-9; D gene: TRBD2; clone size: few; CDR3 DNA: TGTGCCAGCAGCCCAACTAGCGGGGGGGCTAGAGATACGCAGTATTTT; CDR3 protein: CASSPTSGGARDTQYF
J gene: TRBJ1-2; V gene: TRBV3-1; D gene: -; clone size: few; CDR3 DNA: TGTGCCAGCAGCCCCTCAGGGGATGGCTACACCTTC; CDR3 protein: CASSPSGDGYTF
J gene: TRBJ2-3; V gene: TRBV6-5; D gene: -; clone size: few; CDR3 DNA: TGTGCCAGCAGTTACTATAGCAGCACAGATACGCAGTATTTT; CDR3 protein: CASSYYSSTDTQYF
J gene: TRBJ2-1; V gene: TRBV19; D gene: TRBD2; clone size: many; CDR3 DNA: TGTGCCAGTAGTGTCTTAGCGGGAACCTACAATGAGCAGTTCTTC; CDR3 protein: CASSVLAGTYNEQFF
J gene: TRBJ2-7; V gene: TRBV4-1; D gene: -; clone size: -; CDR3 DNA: TGCGCCAGCAGCCATAGACAGGAGTCCGAGCAGTACTTC; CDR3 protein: CASSHRQESEQYF
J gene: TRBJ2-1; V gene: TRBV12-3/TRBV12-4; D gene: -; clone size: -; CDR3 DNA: TGTGCCAGCAGTTTGCGGGCGGGCAATGAGCAGTTCTTC; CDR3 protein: CASSLRAGNEQFF
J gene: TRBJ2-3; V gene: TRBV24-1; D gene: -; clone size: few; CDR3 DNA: TGTGCCACCAGTGACTCGAGGACCCTATACACAGATACGCAGTATTTT; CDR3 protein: CATSDSRTLYTDTQYF
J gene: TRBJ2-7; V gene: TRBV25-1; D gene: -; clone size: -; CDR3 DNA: TGTGCCAGCAGTGACCCGGGACATGCTTCGGACGAGCAGTACTTC; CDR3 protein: CASSDPGHASDEQYF
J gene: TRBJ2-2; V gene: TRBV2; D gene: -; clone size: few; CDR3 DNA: TGTGCCAGCAGGGCGGGACAAAACACCGGGGAGCTGTTTTTT; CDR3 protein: CASRAGQNTGELFF
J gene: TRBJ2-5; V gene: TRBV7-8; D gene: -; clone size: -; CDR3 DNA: TGTGCCAGCAGCCCTACAGAATTGCAAGAGACCCAGTACTTC; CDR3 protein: CASSPTELQETQYF
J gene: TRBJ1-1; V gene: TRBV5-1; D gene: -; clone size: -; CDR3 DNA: TGCGCCAGCAGGACCACGAACACTGAAGCTTTCTTT; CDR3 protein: CASRTTNTEAFF
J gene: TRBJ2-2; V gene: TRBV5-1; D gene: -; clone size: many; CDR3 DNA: TGCGCCAGCAGCTTGGCCGCTCGGGACACCGGGGAGCTGTTTTTT; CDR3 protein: CASSLAARDTGELFF
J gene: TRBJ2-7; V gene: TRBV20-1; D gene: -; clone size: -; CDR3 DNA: TGCAGTGCTAGAGATGTAGCGGCTCTTCCACACTACGAGCAGTACTTC; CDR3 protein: CSARDVAALPHYEQYF
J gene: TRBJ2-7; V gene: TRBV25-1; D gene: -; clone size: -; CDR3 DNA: TGTGCCAGCAGTAGGGGGGGGGAATACGAGCAGTACTTC; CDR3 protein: CASSRGGEYEQYF
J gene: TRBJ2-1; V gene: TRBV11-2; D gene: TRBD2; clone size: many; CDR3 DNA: TGTGCCAGCAGCTTCCAGCGGGAGGGCCGCGGAAATGAGCAGTTCTTC; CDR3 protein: CASSFQREGRGNEQFF
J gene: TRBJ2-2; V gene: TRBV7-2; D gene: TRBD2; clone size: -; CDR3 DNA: TGTGCCAGCAGCTTAGATCTTCCTAGCGGGAGTACCGGGGAGCTGTTTTTT; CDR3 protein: CASSLDLPSGSTGELFF
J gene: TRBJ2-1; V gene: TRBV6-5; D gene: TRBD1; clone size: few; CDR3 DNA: TGTGCCAGCAGACTGGACAGGGAAGGAAATGAGCAGTTCTTC; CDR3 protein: CASRLDREGNEQFF
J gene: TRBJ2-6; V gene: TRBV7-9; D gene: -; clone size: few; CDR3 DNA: TGTGCCAGCAGCTTAGCCGGGGCCCCTGGGGCCAACGTCCTGACTTTC; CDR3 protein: CASSLAGAPGANVLTF
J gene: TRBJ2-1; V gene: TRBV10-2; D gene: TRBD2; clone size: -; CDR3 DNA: TGCGCCAGCAGTGGGGGGGCTCTAGCGGGAGGGGGCAATGAGCAGTTCTTC; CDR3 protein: CASSGGALAGGGNEQFF
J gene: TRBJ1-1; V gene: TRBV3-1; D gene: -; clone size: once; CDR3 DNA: TGTGCCAGCAGCCAAGGTCGGGGTTACTGGACTGAAGCTTTCTTT; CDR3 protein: CASSQGRGYWTEAFF
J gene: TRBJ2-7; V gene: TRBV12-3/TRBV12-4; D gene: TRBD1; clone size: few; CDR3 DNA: TGTGCCAGCAGCCGACAGGGGGCTTTCGGCGAGCAGTACTTC; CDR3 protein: CASSRQGAFGEQYF
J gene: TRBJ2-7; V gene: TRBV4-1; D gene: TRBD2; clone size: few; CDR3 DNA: TGCGCCAGCAGCCAAGCGCTAGCGGGAGGTACCTACGAGCAGTACTTC; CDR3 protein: CASSQALAGGTYEQYF
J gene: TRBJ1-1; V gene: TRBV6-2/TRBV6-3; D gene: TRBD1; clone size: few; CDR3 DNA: TGTGCCAGCAGTTACGAGTTTTCTCAGGGGGGCAGGAACACTGAAGCTTTCTTT; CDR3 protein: CASSYEFSQGGRNTEAFF
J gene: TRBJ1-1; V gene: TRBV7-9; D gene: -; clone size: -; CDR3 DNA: TGTGCCAGCAGCCCGCGTGGGCCGAGGGGCACTGAAGCTTTCTTT; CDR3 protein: CASSPRGPRGTEAFF
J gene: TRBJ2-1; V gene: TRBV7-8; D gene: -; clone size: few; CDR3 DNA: TGTGCCAGCAGCTCGACAGAAGTGTACAATGAGCAGTTCTTC; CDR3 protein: CASSSTEVYNEQFF
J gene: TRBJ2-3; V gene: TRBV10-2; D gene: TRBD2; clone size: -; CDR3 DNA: TGCGCCAGCAGTACTAGCGGCGACGATACGCAGTATTTT; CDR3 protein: CASSTSGDDTQYF
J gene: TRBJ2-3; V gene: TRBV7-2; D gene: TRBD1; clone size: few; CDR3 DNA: TGTGCCAGCAGCACAAGACAGGGGGCGGTTGATACGCAGTATTTT; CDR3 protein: CASSTRQGAVDTQYF
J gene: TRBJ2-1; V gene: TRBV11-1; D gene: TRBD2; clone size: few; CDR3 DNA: TGTGCCAGCAGCTGGCTAGCGGGAGTTGGTGAGCAGTTCTTC; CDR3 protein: CASSWLAGVGEQFF
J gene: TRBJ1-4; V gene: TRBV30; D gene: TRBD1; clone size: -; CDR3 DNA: TGTGCCTGGAGTGTCAGGGGGCTGAGTGAAAAACTGTTTTTT; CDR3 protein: CAWSVRGLSEKLFF
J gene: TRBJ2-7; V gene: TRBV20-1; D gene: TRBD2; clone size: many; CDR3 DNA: TGCAGTGCTAGAGAGGGGAGGGCTAGCGGGAGTAGGGAGCAGTACTTC; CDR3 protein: CSAREGRASGSREQYF
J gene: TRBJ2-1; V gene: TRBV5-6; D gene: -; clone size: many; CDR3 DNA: TGTGCCAGCAGCTTGGTAGCGGAACCCTACAATGAGCAGTTCTTC; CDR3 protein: CASSLVAEPYNEQFF
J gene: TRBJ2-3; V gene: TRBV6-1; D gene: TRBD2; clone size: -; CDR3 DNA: TGTGCCAGCATAGCGGGACGGGATACGCAGTATTTT; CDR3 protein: CASIAGRDTQYF
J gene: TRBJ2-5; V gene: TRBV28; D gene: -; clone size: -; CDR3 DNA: TGTGCCAGCAGTTTCGAGCGGTACCAAGAGACCCAGTACTTC; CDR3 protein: CASSFERYQETQYF
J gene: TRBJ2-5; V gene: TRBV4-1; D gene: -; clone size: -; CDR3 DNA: TGCGCCAGCAGCCGGAAAATTGGCAGGTACCAAGAGACCCAGTACTTC; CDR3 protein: CASSRKIGRYQETQYF
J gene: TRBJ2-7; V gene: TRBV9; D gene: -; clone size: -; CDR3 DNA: TGTGCCAGCAGCGTAGCGACAATCTACGAGCAGTACTTC; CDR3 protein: CASSVATIYEQYF
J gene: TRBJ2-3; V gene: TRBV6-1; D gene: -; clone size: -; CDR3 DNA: TGTGCCACTCTTAAGATTCCCACAGATACGCAGTATTTT; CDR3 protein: CATLKIPTDTQYF
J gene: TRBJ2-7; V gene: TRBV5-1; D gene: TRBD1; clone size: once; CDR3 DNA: TGCGCCAGCAGCTCGATACAGGGGGCCCACGAGCAGTACTTC; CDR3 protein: CASSSIQGAHEQYF
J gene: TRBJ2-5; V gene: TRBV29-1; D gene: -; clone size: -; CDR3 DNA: TGCAGCGTTGGGCAGGTCCGCCAAGAGACCCAGTACTTC; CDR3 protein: CSVGQVRQETQYF
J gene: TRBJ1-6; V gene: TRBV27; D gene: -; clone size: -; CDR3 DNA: TGTGCCAGCAGTTTGTTGCAGGGAGGGGCATGGGGCAATTCACCCCTCCACTTT; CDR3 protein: CASSLLQGGAWGNSPLHF
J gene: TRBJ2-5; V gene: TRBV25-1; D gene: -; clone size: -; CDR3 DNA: TGTGCCAGCAGTGCCCTCAGGGGAGGGGAGACCCAGTACTTC; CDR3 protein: CASSALRGGETQYF
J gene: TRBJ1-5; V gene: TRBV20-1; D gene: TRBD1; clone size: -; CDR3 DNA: TGCAGTGCTAGAGTCAGACAGGGAGGTCAGCCCCAGCATTTT; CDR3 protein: CSARVRQGGQPQHF